Listed below are T cell receptor beta chains from one sample, sequenced in a study of T cells after yellow fever vaccination. TCRdb used MiXCR to reprocess the 5' RACE reads, holding one entry per CDR3 protein. The sample shows 95,000 to 100,000 distinct CDR3 sequences, less than 6% of them seen only once. Source: CD8+ T cells sorted from PBMCs, taken 10 days after the yellow fever booster vaccination. All receptors come from a young man who received the YFV17D yellow fever vaccine. CDR3s include the opening cysteine and the closing phenylalanine or tryptophan. A D gene is named only where the DNA matches it firmly. Size is stated for part of the rows, as once, few or many counts, or as a class when the clone is expanded.

length: 14; V: TRBV6-5; size: many; D: NA; J: TRBJ2-2; DNA: TGTGCCAGCAGTAACAGGGAGGACACCGGGGAGCTGTTTTTT; CDR3: CASSNREDTGELFF
length: 13; V: TRBV7-2; size: NA; D: NA; J: TRBJ2-1; DNA: TGTGCCAGCAGCTTAGCGCAGGTTAACGAGCAGTTCTTC; CDR3: CASSLAQVNEQFF
length: 14; V: TRBV4-3; size: once; D: NA; J: TRBJ2-7; DNA: TGCGCCAGCAGCCAAGCTGCAGGGACCTACGAGCAGTACTTC; CDR3: CASSQAAGTYEQYF
length: 15; V: TRBV9; size: NA; D: TRBD1; J: TRBJ1-2; DNA: TGTGCCAGCAGCGACAGGACAGGAGACTTCTATGGCTACACCTTC; CDR3: CASSDRTGDFYGYTF
length: 12; V: TRBV7-9; size: NA; D: NA; J: TRBJ2-1; DNA: TGTGCCAGCAGCTTAGATCAGAACAGGGCGTTCTTC; CDR3: CASSLDQNRAFF
length: 13; V: TRBV12-3/TRBV12-4; size: many; D: NA; J: TRBJ2-7; DNA: TGTGCCAGCAGTCCCGGGGTTACCTACGAGCAGTACTTC; CDR3: CASSPGVTYEQYF
length: 15; V: TRBV7-3; size: NA; D: NA; J: TRBJ2-5; DNA: TGTGCCAGCAGCTTAACGTCAGGGGAAGGGGAGACCCAGTACTTC; CDR3: CASSLTSGEGETQYF
length: 15; V: TRBV6-5; size: many; D: NA; J: TRBJ2-5; DNA: TGTGCCAGCAGTCATATGCTCTCTTACCAAGAGACCCAGTACTTC; CDR3: CASSHMLSYQETQYF
length: 14; V: TRBV7-9; size: few; D: TRBD1; J: TRBJ2-7; DNA: TGTGCCAGCAGCTTATCCGGGACAGCCTACGAGCAGTACTTC; CDR3: CASSLSGTAYEQYF
length: 11; V: TRBV4-1; size: NA; D: NA; J: TRBJ2-7; DNA: TGCGCCAGCAGCCACAACTACGAGCAGTACTTC; CDR3: CASSHNYEQYF
length: 16; V: TRBV19; size: few; D: TRBD2; J: TRBJ2-2; DNA: TGTGCCAGTACCCCATTGCTAGCGGGGGACACCGGGGAGCTGTTTTTT; CDR3: CASTPLLAGDTGELFF
length: 14; V: TRBV28; size: NA; D: NA; J: TRBJ2-3; DNA: TGTGCCAGCAATAGGGGGGGGCGTCGGGAGACGCAGTATTTT; CDR3: CASNRGGRRETQYF
length: 18; V: TRBV5-5; size: NA; D: TRBD1; J: TRBJ2-2; DNA: TGTGCCAGCAGCATGGAGGACAGGGGGATCTTCGAGGCCGGGGAGCTGTTTTTT; CDR3: CASSMEDRGIFEAGELFF
length: 15; V: TRBV13; size: NA; D: NA; J: TRBJ1-1; DNA: TGTGCCAGCAGCTTAGCAAGACTCCTAAACACTGAAGCTTTCTTT; CDR3: CASSLARLLNTEAFF
length: 16; V: TRBV5-1; size: few; D: TRBD1; J: TRBJ1-4; DNA: TGCGCCAGCTCCGACAGGGCATTCGATCGGGATGAAAAACTGTTTTTT; CDR3: CASSDRAFDRDEKLFF
length: 14; V: TRBV12-3/TRBV12-4; size: few; D: NA; J: TRBJ2-1; DNA: TGTGCCAGCAGTTTTCGGGACAAGGGCAATGAGCAGTTCTTC; CDR3: CASSFRDKGNEQFF
length: 20; V: TRBV25-1; size: few; D: TRBD1; J: TRBJ2-3; DNA: TGTGCCAGCAGTGAAGACGGTCTAGGGACAGCACGCCTAGGCACAGATACGCAGTATTTT; CDR3: CASSEDGLGTARLGTDTQYF
length: 15; V: TRBV2; size: few; D: NA; J: TRBJ2-3; DNA: TGTGCCAGCAGTGTAGGGCTACCTCGCACAGATACGCAGTATTTT; CDR3: CASSVGLPRTDTQYF
length: 16; V: TRBV7-9; size: few; D: NA; J: TRBJ1-1; DNA: TGTGCCAGCCTAGCTTACCCGGGGGGGGTGAACACTGAAGCTTTCTTT; CDR3: CASLAYPGGVNTEAFF
length: 14; V: TRBV7-2; size: few; D: TRBD1; J: TRBJ1-1; DNA: TGTGCCAGCAGCTCACCAGGGGGTGGCACTGAAGCTTTCTTT; CDR3: CASSSPGGGTEAFF
length: 13; V: TRBV4-2; size: many; D: NA; J: TRBJ2-1; DNA: TGTGCCAGCAGCCAAGATTCGAGCTATGAGCAGTTCTTC; CDR3: CASSQDSSYEQFF
length: 15; V: TRBV28; size: NA; D: NA; J: TRBJ1-3; DNA: TGTGCCAGCAGTTTCCGGGGGGGCGCTGGAAACACCATATATTTT; CDR3: CASSFRGGAGNTIYF
length: 16; V: TRBV4-1; size: few; D: TRBD1; J: TRBJ2-5; DNA: TGCGCCAGCAGCCAACAACCGGGACAGCAAGGGAAGACCCAGTACTTC; CDR3: CASSQQPGQQGKTQYF
length: 11; V: TRBV30; size: many; D: NA; J: TRBJ1-1; DNA: TGTGCCTGGAGGCAGAACACTGAAGCTTTCTTT; CDR3: CAWRQNTEAFF
length: 15; V: TRBV7-6; size: few; D: TRBD1; J: TRBJ1-6; DNA: TGTGCCAGCAGCGACAGGGGCTCCTATAATTCACCCCTCCACTTT; CDR3: CASSDRGSYNSPLHF
length: 14; V: TRBV5-1; size: NA; D: NA; J: TRBJ2-7; DNA: TGCGCCAGCAGCTTTTCTAGCATGTACCACGAGCAGTACTTC; CDR3: CASSFSSMYHEQYF
length: 14; V: TRBV5-1; size: few; D: TRBD1; J: TRBJ2-1; DNA: TGCGCCAGCAGCCGTCCCGGGACAGGGGACGAGCAGTTCTTC; CDR3: CASSRPGTGDEQFF
length: 12; V: TRBV5-6; size: NA; D: NA; J: TRBJ1-1; DNA: TGTGCCAGCAGCTCAGGGAATAGGGAAGCTTTCTTT; CDR3: CASSSGNREAFF
length: 15; V: TRBV25-1; size: NA; D: NA; J: TRBJ2-1; DNA: TGTGCCAGCAGTGAGCGGGGGCCTTCCTACAATGAGCAGTTCTTC; CDR3: CASSERGPSYNEQFF
length: 18; V: TRBV7-2; size: few; D: TRBD2; J: TRBJ2-3; DNA: TGTGCCAGCAGCCTAGTGGGACTAGCGGGGGGCCCCACAGATACGCAGTATTTT; CDR3: CASSLVGLAGGPTDTQYF
length: 15; V: TRBV4-3; size: many; D: TRBD2; J: TRBJ2-7; DNA: TGCGCCAGCAGCCAAGGCCAAGCGGGGACCTACGAGCAGTACTTC; CDR3: CASSQGQAGTYEQYF
length: 15; V: TRBV7-9; size: few; D: NA; J: TRBJ1-6; DNA: TGTGCCAGCAGCTTTTTTGAAAGGGAGAATTCACCCCTCCACTTT; CDR3: CASSFFERENSPLHF
length: 17; V: TRBV7-8; size: few; D: TRBD2; J: TRBJ2-5; DNA: TGTGCCAGCAGCCCATTGGGACTAGCGGGGGGGCAAGAGACCCAGTACTTC; CDR3: CASSPLGLAGGQETQYF
length: 15; V: TRBV15; size: NA; D: TRBD2; J: TRBJ2-1; DNA: TGTGCCACCAGCAGAGGCGGGGGAAACTACAATGAGCAGTTCTTC; CDR3: CATSRGGGNYNEQFF
length: 14; V: TRBV6-6; size: few; D: TRBD2; J: TRBJ2-4; DNA: TGTGCCAGCAGTCTCGGGGGGGCTCAAAACATTCAGTACTTC; CDR3: CASSLGGAQNIQYF
length: 14; V: TRBV4-3; size: NA; D: NA; J: TRBJ1-5; DNA: TGCGCCAGCAGCGAGGACATAGGGAATCAGCCCCAGCATTTT; CDR3: CASSEDIGNQPQHF
length: 16; V: TRBV5-1; size: few; D: NA; J: TRBJ1-1; DNA: TGCGCCAGCAGCTGGGGGGCAGGCGGAATGAACACTGAAGCTTTCTTT; CDR3: CASSWGAGGMNTEAFF
length: 18; V: TRBV20-1; size: few; D: NA; J: TRBJ1-4; DNA: TGCAGTGCTACGACTAATTACAGGAAGCTAAACTCTAATGAAAAACTGTTTTTT; CDR3: CSATTNYRKLNSNEKLFF
length: 16; V: TRBV11-2; size: NA; D: NA; J: TRBJ2-7; DNA: TGTGCCAGCAGCTTAAGTAGTGACAGGCCGACCTACGAGCAGTACTTC; CDR3: CASSLSSDRPTYEQYF
length: 15; V: TRBV20-1; size: few; D: NA; J: TRBJ1-2; DNA: TGCAGTGCTAGAGACCGGGAGGGGTCAAACTATGGCTACACCTTC; CDR3: CSARDREGSNYGYTF
length: 14; V: TRBV3-1; size: few; D: NA; J: TRBJ1-2; DNA: TGTGCCAGCAGCCCATTCGGGACAAAGCGTGGCTACACCTTC; CDR3: CASSPFGTKRGYTF
length: 13; V: TRBV7-6; size: few; D: NA; J: TRBJ2-7; DNA: TGTGCCAGCAGCTCACAGGGCTCCTACGAGCAGTACTTC; CDR3: CASSSQGSYEQYF
length: 15; V: TRBV12-3/TRBV12-4; size: NA; D: NA; J: TRBJ2-3; DNA: TGTGCCAGCAGTTTAATCGGGACATACACAGATACGCAGTATTTT; CDR3: CASSLIGTYTDTQYF
length: 14; V: TRBV27; size: NA; D: NA; J: TRBJ1-5; DNA: TGTGCCAGCAGTTTAACAGGGACGGGTCAGCCCCAGCATTTT; CDR3: CASSLTGTGQPQHF
length: 18; V: TRBV6-2/TRBV6-3; size: few; D: NA; J: TRBJ1-2; DNA: TGTGCCAGCAGTTACGACCCGTGGACAGCAGAGAGGCTCGATGGCTACACCTTC; CDR3: CASSYDPWTAERLDGYTF
length: 15; V: TRBV7-9; size: many; D: NA; J: TRBJ2-5; DNA: TGTGCCAGCAGCTTAGCTTCAGGGGCCCTAGAGACCCAGTACTTC; CDR3: CASSLASGALETQYF
length: 18; V: TRBV7-9; size: many; D: NA; J: TRBJ2-4; DNA: TGTGCCAGCAGCTTACCCTTCAGGGAACTTGGGTCCAAAAACATTCAGTACTTC; CDR3: CASSLPFRELGSKNIQYF
length: 12; V: TRBV20-1; size: NA; D: NA; J: TRBJ1-2; DNA: TGCAGTGCCTGGGACACCGACTATGGCTACACCTTC; CDR3: CSAWDTDYGYTF
length: 13; V: TRBV6-2/TRBV6-3; size: NA; D: NA; J: TRBJ1-1; DNA: TGTGCCAGCAGTTACTCGGGAAAGAGAGAGGCTTTCTTT; CDR3: CASSYSGKREAFF
length: 15; V: TRBV7-8; size: many; D: NA; J: TRBJ1-2; DNA: TGTGCCAGCAGCTTAGTTTTTGGGTCTAACTATGGCTACACCTTC; CDR3: CASSLVFGSNYGYTF
length: 14; V: TRBV29-1; size: NA; D: NA; J: TRBJ2-5; DNA: TGCAGCGTTGTGGGAACGGCCGTCTTGGAGACCCAGTACTTC; CDR3: CSVVGTAVLETQYF
length: 15; V: TRBV7-2; size: NA; D: TRBD1; J: TRBJ2-5; DNA: TGTGCCAGCAGCTTAGGCAGGGGGCATCTCGAGACCCAGTACTTC; CDR3: CASSLGRGHLETQYF
length: 13; V: TRBV7-7; size: NA; D: NA; J: TRBJ2-5; DNA: TGTGCTAACAGCTTGACGCGGGTTGAGACCCAGTACTTC; CDR3: CANSLTRVETQYF